This record covers a single T cell receptor beta chain. Its antigen is unknown. Unique molecular identifiers were used to barcode this TCRbeta library. Using its own MiXCR run on the PCR reads, TCRdb lists one record per CDR3 protein. Among a few hundred thousand distinct CDR3 sequences listed, about 7% were seen once. V lost 2 bases and J lost 3, with 8 bases in between. The length of the CDR3 is 13 residues. The germline CDR1 and CDR2 sequences are SGHRS and YFSETQ. This record comes from a study of T-cell reconstitution after alpha-beta-depleted transplantation in children. Regarding the study as a whole: At one year after transplant, newly produced T cells mostly accounted for T-cell counts and diversity.

This clonotype was obtained from a boy under 10 years old with acute lymphoblastic leukemia, due to receive a stem cell transplant. Sample: PBMCs, taken before TCRalphabeta/CD19-depleted stem cell transplant. The V call is TRBV5-1, the J call TRBJ2-5, with TRBD1 as a possible D gene (6 bases). CDR3 nucleotides: TGCGCCAGCAGCTTCGACAGGAAAGAGACCCAGTACTTC. Its protein is CASSFDRKETQYF.